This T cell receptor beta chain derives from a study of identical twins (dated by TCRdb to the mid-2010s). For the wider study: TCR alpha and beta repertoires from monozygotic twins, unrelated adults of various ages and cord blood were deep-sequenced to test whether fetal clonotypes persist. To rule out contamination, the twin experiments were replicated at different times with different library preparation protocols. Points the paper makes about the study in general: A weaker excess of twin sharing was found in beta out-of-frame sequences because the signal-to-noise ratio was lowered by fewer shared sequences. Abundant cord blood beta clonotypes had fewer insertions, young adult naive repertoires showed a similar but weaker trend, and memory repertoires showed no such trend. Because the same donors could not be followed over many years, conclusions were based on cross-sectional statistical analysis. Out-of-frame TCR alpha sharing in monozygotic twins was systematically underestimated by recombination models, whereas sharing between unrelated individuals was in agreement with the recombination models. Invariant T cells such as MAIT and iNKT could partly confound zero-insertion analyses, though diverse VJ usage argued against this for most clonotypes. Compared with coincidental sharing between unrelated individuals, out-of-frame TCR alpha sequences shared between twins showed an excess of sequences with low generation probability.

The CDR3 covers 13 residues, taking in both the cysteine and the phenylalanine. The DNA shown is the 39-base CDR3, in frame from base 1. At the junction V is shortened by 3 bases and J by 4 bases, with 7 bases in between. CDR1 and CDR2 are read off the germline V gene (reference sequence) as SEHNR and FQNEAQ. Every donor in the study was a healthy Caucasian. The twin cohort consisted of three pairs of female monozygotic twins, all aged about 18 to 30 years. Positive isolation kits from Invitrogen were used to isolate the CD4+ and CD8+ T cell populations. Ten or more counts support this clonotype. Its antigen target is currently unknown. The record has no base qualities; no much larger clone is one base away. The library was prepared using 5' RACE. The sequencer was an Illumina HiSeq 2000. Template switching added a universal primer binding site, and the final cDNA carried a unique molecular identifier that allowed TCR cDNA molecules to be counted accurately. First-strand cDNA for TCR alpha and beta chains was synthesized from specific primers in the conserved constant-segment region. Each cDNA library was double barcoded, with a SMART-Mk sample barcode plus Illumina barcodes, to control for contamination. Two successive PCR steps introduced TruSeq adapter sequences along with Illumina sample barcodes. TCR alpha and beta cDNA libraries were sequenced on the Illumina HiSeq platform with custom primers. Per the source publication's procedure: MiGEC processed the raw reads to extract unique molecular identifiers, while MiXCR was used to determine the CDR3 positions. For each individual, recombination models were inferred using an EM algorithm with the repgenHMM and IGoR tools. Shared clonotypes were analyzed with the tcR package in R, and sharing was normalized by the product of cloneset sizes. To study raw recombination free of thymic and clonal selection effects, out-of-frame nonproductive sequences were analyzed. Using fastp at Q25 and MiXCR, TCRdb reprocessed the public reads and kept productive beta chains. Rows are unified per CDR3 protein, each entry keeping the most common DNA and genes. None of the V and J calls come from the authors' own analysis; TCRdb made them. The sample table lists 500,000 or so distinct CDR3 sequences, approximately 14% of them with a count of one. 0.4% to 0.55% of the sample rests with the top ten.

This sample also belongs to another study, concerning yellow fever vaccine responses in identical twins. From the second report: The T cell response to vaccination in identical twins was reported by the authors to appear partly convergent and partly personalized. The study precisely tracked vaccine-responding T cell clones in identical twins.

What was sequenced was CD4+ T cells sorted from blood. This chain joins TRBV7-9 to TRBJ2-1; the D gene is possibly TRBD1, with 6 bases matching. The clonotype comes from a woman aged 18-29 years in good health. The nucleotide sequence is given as TGTGCCAGCAGCTTGACAGGATACAATGAGCAGTTCTTC. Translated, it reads CASSLTGYNEQFF.